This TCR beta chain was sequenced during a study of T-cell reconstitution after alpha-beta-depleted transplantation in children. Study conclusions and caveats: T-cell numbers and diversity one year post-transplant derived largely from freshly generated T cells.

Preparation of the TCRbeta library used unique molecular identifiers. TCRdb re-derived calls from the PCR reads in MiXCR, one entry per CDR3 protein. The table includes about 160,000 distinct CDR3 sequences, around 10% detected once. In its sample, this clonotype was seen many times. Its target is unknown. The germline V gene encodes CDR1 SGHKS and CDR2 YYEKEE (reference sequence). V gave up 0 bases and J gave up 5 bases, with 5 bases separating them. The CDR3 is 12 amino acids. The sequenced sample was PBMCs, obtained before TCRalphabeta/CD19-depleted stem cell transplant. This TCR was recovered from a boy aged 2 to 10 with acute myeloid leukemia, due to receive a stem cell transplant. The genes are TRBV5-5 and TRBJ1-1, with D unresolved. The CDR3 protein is CASSLEGTEAFF. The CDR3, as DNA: TGTGCCAGCAGCTTGGAAGGGACTGAAGCTTTCTTT.